This T cell receptor (beta chain) was captured in a study of cytomegalovirus exposure and HLA in healthy donors. Background on the study: Early on, a data release was issued that held approximately 78 million unique TCRs from HLA-typed donors.

This clone was recorded only once. PCR used 60 Vbeta primers and 13 Jbeta primers. Data came from immunoSEQ multiplex PCR; TCRdb stores just in-frame clones and leaves some out. The sample contains some 220,000 clones, 80% to 90% of which appear only once. The sample taken for sequencing was PBMCs. The receptor was isolated from a woman under 30 in good health and CMV-seronegative.

The chain's CDR3 is CASSVERGGGETQYF. CDR3 bases: TGTGCCAGCAGTGTTGAGCGGGGGGGCGGGGAGACCCAGTACTTC. The genes are TRBV2 and TRBJ2-5; 10 bases align to TRBD2. CDR1 is SNHLY and CDR2 is FYNNEI in the germline V gene. V trimming: 4 bases; J trimming: 5 bases; junction bases outside the gene matches: 7. The CDR3 covers 15 residues.